The rows below give T cell receptor beta chains drawn from one sample of a study of neurological immune-mediated disorders. A single record per CDR3 protein comes from TCRdb applying MiXCR to the 5' RACE reads. This sample has some 54,000 distinct CDR3 sequences, with about 10% found just once. The sequenced material came from PBMCs. The receptors derive from a male donor with HTLV-1-associated myelopathy (HAM/TSP). The CDR3 runs from the conserved cysteine through the conserved F or W. The order of the fields is V gene, J gene, CDR3 protein.

>TRBV5-1|TRBJ2-2
CASSLDGAIGELFF
>TRBV20-1|TRBJ2-1
CSADRAGGAWNEQFF
>TRBV7-2|TRBJ2-7
CASSLKVAGGTYEQYF
>TRBV20-1|TRBJ1-2
CSASLDGPLGYTF
>TRBV6-2/TRBV6-3|TRBJ1-1
CASSQPSAGTEAFF
>TRBV6-2/TRBV6-3|TRBJ2-7
CASSRPRLAGGFEQYF
>TRBV7-2|TRBJ2-7
CASSLALAREQYF
>TRBV5-1|TRBJ2-2
CASSLERQGNTGELFF
>TRBV5-6|TRBJ1-2
CASSFPGASYGYTF
>TRBV5-1|TRBJ2-7
CASSLDTGQEEQYF
>TRBV7-2|TRBJ2-1
CASRPSSGGFHEQFF
>TRBV29-1|TRBJ2-1
CSVEGGGASSYNEQFF
>TRBV27|TRBJ2-1
CASSLGTHNEQFF
>TRBV27|TRBJ1-2
CASSLSGPYYGYTF
>TRBV7-2|TRBJ1-2
CASSFTGTGKYGYTF
>TRBV5-4|TRBJ2-7
CASSRKGQSYEQYF
>TRBV3-1|TRBJ2-1
CASSQVQGTDEQFF
>TRBV7-2|TRBJ1-1
CASSNRRLTEAFF
>TRBV12-3/TRBV12-4|TRBJ2-6
CASSPQGRMTGANVLTF
>TRBV5-1|TRBJ1-1
CASSLAMGNTEAFF
>TRBV20-1|TRBJ1-4
CSARAGGLEKLFF
>TRBV29-1|TRBJ2-7
CSINSGTADYYEQYF
>TRBV29-1|TRBJ2-1
CSARIQVANEQFF
>TRBV7-6|TRBJ1-3
CASSLIAGRTSGNTIYF
>TRBV5-6|TRBJ2-7
CASSLDRGRDEQYF
>TRBV4-2|TRBJ1-5
CASSQDTGLVGNQPQHF
>TRBV5-1|TRBJ2-7
CASSFEGPEQYF
>TRBV7-9|TRBJ2-7
CASSLGGANSYEQYF
>TRBV6-2/TRBV6-3|TRBJ2-3
CASKSTLTDTQYF
>TRBV9|TRBJ2-3
CASSVTSNTDTQYF
>TRBV15|TRBJ2-3
CATSRSGMNRRQGTQYF
>TRBV29-1|TRBJ1-2
CSVERMGGYTF
>TRBV20-1|TRBJ2-3
CSAPSSGGPDTQYF
>TRBV7-2|TRBJ2-5
CASSLAFQIQETQYF
>TRBV28|TRBJ2-2
CASSFMGRGYPGELFF
>TRBV20-1|TRBJ2-3
CSARDGNTDTQYF
>TRBV6-5|TRBJ2-2
CASSLLGLAENTGELFF
>TRBV5-1|TRBJ2-1
CASSLGGAGGDEQFF
>TRBV14|TRBJ2-3
CASSGYRGWNTDTQYF
>TRBV5-1|TRBJ2-1
CASSPGTGGYNEQFF
>TRBV29-1|TRBJ2-1
CSVGRSYNEQFF